This T cell receptor beta chain came from a study of blood T cell repertoires in COVID-19. As for the study in general: Acute-phase and convalescent COVID-19 samples originated in the United States, Italy and Spain. PBMCs, B-cell-depleted T cells, or T cells provided the cDNA or gDNA that made up the material.

As handled by the study authors: Reference gene primer amplification gave nucleated cell count estimates. The protocol was immunoSEQ multiplex PCR, while the TCRdb copy is restricted to in-frame clones and leaves out a portion. For V, J and clone size, that table is used; D and trimming come from the DNA. The top ten hold 18% of the sample, which has roughly 8,600 clones, roughly 80% seen once. The receptor was isolated from a human donor with active COVID-19. The donor label of this sample is uncertain. The material sequenced was peripheral blood.

The DNA of the CDR3 is TGTGCCAGCAGTGCGACTAGCGGGAGAGGGGGCGCCCTCACAGATACGCAGTATTTT. Protein product: CASSATSGRGGALTDTQYF. The chain recombines TRBV6-1 with TRBJ2-3; 12 bases match TRBD2. The J segment lost 2 bases and the V segment lost 4 bases, leaving 13 bases of the junction unmatched. Germline CDR1 MNHNS, CDR2 SASEGT. This CDR3 is built from 19 residues.